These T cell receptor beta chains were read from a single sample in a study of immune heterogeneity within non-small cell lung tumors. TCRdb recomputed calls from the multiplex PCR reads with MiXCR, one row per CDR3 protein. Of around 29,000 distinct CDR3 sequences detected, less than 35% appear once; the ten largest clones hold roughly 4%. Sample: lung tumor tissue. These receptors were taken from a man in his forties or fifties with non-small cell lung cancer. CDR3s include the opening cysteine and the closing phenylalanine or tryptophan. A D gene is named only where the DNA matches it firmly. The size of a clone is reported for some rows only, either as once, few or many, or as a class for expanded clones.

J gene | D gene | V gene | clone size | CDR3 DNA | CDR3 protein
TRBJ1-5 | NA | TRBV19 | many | TGTGCCAGTAGTGGATCCTGGGGGGCCAATCAGCCCCAGCATTTT | CASSGSWGANQPQHF
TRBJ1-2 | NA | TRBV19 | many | TGTGCCAGTAGGCCTGTGGGTAACTATGGCTACACCTTC | CASRPVGNYGYTF
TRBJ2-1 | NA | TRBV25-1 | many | TGTGCCAGCAGTGAATTGGGTAGGAATGAGCAGTTCTTC | CASSELGRNEQFF
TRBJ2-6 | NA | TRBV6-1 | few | TGTGCCAGCAGCGATCACCCCGGGACGGCGTCTGGGGCCAACGTCCTGACTTTC | CASSDHPGTASGANVLTF
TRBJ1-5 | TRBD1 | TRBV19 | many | TGTGCCAGTAGTATAGGGGTTTCAGGGACAGGAGGAACCAATCAGCCCCAGCATTTT | CASSIGVSGTGGTNQPQHF
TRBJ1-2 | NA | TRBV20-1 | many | TGCAGTGCTAGCTCGGGGGGTTATGGCTACACCTTC | CSASSGGYGYTF
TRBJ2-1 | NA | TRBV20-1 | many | TGCAGTGCTGGGGACTTGAGCTCCTACAATGAGCAGTTCTTC | CSAGDLSSYNEQFF
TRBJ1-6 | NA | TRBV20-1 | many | TGCAGTGCTACAGGGACTAGCTCCTATAATTCACCCCTCCACTTT | CSATGTSSYNSPLHF
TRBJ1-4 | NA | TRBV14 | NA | TGTGCCAGCAGCCCAGGACTGGGTTGGAATGAAAAACTGTTTTTT | CASSPGLGWNEKLFF
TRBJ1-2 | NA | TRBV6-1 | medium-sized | TGTGCCAGCAGCGAGACAGTAACCAATGGCTACACCTTC | CASSETVTNGYTF
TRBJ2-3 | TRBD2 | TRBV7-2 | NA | TGTACCAACAGCTTTAGGACTAGTAGCACAGATACGCAGTATTTT | CTNSFRTSSTDTQYF
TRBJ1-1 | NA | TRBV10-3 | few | TGTGCCATAGGGAAGGACAGCAAGGGAACTGAAGCTTTCTTT | CAIGKDSKGTEAFF
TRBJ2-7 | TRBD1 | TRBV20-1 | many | TGCAGTGCTAGCGACAGGGCCTACGAGCAGTACTTC | CSASDRAYEQYF
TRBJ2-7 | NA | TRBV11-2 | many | TGTGCCAGCAGCATACAGGGTTATCGAAACTACGAGCAGTACTTC | CASSIQGYRNYEQYF
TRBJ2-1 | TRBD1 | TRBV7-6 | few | TGTGCCAGCAGCTCAGAAGGGACAGGGGCCTACAATGAGCAGTTCTTC | CASSSEGTGAYNEQFF
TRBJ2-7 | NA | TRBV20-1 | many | TGCAGTGCTAGTAGTCCTTACGAGCAGTACTTC | CSASSPYEQYF
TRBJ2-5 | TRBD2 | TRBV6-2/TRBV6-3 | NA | TGTGCCAGACGCTTAGCGGGCCACCAAGAGACCCAGTACTTC | CARRLAGHQETQYF
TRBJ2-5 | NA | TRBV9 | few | TGTGCCACGGGCGACTTGAGCCCGCGGCACTTC | CATGDLSPRHF
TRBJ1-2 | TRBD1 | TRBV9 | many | TGTGCCAGCAGCGTTTCCGGGACAGGGGGTAGTGGCTACACCTTC | CASSVSGTGGSGYTF
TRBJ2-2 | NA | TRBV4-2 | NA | TGTGCCCGCAGCCAAGGACAGTCGAGGGGGGAGCTGTTTTTT | CARSQGQSRGELFF
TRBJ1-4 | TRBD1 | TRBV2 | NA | TGTGCCAGCATGCTCGACAGGGGGCCTGAAAAACTGTTTTTT | CASMLDRGPEKLFF
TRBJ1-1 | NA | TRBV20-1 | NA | TGCAGTGCTAGCATGATGAACACTGAAGCTTTCTTT | CSASMMNTEAFF
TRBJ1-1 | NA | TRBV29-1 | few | TGCAGCGTGAACAGGGAGAGGACTGAAGCTTTCTTT | CSVNRERTEAFF
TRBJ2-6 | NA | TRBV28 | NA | TGTGCCAGCAGTCGCGGCCTGGGTGGGGGGGCCGGGGCCAACGTCCTGACTTTC | CASSRGLGGGAGANVLTF
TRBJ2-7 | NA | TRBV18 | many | TGTGCCAGCTCACCATACCCGCAGGGACTCGGGACCTACGAGCAGTACTTC | CASSPYPQGLGTYEQYF
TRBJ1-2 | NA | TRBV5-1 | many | TGCGCCAGCAGCGGTATTTGGGGCTACACCTTC | CASSGIWGYTF
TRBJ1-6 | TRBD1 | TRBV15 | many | TGTGCCACCAGCAGAGATCCATTGGTAGGGACAGATAATTCACCCCTCCACTTT | CATSRDPLVGTDNSPLHF
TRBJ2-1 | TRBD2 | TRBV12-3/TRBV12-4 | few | TGTGCCAGCAGAGGGACTAGCGGTTACAATGAGCAGTTCTTC | CASRGTSGYNEQFF
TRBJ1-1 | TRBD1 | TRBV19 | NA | TGTGCCAGTAGAGCCGGGACAGGTTATAGCACTGAAGCTTTCTTT | CASRAGTGYSTEAFF
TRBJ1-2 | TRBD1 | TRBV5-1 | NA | TGCGCCAGCAGCAGGACAGGGGGCACCGGCTATGGCTACACCTTC | CASSRTGGTGYGYTF
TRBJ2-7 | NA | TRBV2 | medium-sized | TGTGCCAGCAGGGAACGGGGAAACGAGCAGTACTTC | CASRERGNEQYF
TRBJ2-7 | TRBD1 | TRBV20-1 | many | TGCAGTGCTCCGGGACAGGGCCCCTACGAGCAGTACTTC | CSAPGQGPYEQYF
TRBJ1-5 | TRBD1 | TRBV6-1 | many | TGTGCCAGCAAACCGACAGGGACTAGCAATCAGCCCCAGCATTTT | CASKPTGTSNQPQHF
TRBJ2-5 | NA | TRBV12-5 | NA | TGTGCTAGTGGCAGGGTGGCCCAAGAGACCCAGTACTTC | CASGRVAQETQYF
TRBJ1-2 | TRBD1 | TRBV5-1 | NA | TGCGCCAGCAGAAACGCGGGACAGGGAGAATATGGCTACACCTTC | CASRNAGQGEYGYTF
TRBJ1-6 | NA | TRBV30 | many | TGTGCCTGGAGTCAATTACGGCGGTCGATCGGGAATTCACCCCTCCACTTT | CAWSQLRRSIGNSPLHF
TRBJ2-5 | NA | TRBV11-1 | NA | TGTGCCAACAGCACACGTCTAGCGCTTCAAGAGACCCAGTACTTC | CANSTRLALQETQYF
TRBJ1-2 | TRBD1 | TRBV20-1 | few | TGCAGTGCTAGTCGGTTCACCGGGACAGGGGATGGCTACACCTTC | CSASRFTGTGDGYTF
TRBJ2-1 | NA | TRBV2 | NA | TGTGCCAGCAGTGAAGAGGGACACCAAGGCGATGAGCAGTTCTTC | CASSEEGHQGDEQFF
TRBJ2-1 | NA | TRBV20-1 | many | TGCAGTGCTAGCGGGAGTTTAGGGAATGAGCAGTTCTTC | CSASGSLGNEQFF
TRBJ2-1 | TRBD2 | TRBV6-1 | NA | TGTGCCAGCAGTGAAGCAAGAGTAGCGGGAGGACACAATGAGCAGTTCTTC | CASSEARVAGGHNEQFF
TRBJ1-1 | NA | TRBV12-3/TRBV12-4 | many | TGTGCCAGCATCAAGGACCGCGTAAGCACTGAAGCTTTCTTT | CASIKDRVSTEAFF
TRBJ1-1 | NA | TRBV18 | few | TGTGCCAGCTCACGGGGTTCAGGTGAAGCTTTCTTT | CASSRGSGEAFF
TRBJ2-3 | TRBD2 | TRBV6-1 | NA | TGTGCCAGCAGTGAATGGACTAGCGGGAGGGGGGGCACAGATACGCAGTATTTT | CASSEWTSGRGGTDTQYF
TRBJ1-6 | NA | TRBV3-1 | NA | TGTGCCAGCAGCCAAGGGACTCTTGAGAATTCACCCCTCCACTTT | CASSQGTLENSPLHF
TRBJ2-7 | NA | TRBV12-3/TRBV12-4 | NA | TGTGCCAGCGGTTCACAGGGTCAGTACGAGCAGTACTTC | CASGSQGQYEQYF
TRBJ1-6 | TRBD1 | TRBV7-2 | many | TGTGCCAGCAACAACCGGGACAGGGCTTCACCCCTCCACTTT | CASNNRDRASPLHF
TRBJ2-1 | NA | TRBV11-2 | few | TGTGCCAGCAGCTTAGCAGATTTTTGGGATTCGGACAATGAGCAGTTCTTC | CASSLADFWDSDNEQFF
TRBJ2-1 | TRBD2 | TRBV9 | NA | TGTGCCAGCAGCCCCCGGGGACTAGCGGGGGGAGGGGGTGTAAATGAGCAGTTCTTC | CASSPRGLAGGGGVNEQFF
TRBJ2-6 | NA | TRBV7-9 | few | TGTGCCAGCAGCCGAGCTACCACCTCTGGGGCCAACGTCCTGACTTTC | CASSRATTSGANVLTF
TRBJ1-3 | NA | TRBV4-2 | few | TGTGCCAGCAGCCAAGGGTTCAGCTCTGGAAACACCATATATTTT | CASSQGFSSGNTIYF
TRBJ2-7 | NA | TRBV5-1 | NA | TGCGCCAGCAGCTTCCGACAGAACTCCTACGAGCAGTACTTC | CASSFRQNSYEQYF
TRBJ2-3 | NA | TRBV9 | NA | TGTGCCAGCAGCGTATCACCAAAGACAGATACGCAGTATTTT | CASSVSPKTDTQYF